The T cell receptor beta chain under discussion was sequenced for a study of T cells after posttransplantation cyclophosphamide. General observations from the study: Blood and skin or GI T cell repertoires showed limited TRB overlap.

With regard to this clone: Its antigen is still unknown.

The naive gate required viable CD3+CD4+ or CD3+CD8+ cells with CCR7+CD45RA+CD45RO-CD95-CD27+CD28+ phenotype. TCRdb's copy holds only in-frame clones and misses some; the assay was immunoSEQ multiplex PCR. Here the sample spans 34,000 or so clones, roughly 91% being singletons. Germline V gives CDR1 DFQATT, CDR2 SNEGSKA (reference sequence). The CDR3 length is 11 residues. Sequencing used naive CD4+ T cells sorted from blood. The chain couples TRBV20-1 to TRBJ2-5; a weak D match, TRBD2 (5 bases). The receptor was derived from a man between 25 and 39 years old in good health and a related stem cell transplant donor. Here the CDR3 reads CTRTRQETQYF. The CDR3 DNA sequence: TGCACTCGAACTAGGCAAGAGACCCAGTACTTC.